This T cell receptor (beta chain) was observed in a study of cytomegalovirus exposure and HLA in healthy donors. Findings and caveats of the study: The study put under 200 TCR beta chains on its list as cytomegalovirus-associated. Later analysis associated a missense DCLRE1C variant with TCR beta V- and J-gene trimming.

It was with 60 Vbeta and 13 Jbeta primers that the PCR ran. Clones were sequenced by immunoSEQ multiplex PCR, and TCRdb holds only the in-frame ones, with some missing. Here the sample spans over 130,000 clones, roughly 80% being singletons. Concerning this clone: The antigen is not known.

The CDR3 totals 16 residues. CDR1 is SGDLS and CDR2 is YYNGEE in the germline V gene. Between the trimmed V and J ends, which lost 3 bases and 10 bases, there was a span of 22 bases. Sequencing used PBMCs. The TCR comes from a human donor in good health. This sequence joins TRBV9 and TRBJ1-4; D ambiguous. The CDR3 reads CASSATSVTWFGKLFF. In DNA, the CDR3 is TGTGCCAGCAGCGCAACCTCAGTGACATGGTTCGGAAAACTGTTTTTT.